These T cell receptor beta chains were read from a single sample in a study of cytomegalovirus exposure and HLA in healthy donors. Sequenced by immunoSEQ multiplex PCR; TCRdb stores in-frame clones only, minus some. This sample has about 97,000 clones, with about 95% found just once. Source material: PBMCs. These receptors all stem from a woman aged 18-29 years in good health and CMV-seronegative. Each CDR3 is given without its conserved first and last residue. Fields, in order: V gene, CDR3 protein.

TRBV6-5,ASVGGYEAF
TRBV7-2,ASSLAPPGYGYT
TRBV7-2,ASSLAVSRSSGGYGYT
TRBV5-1,ASTSGETYEQY
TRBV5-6,ASSLAFGRGGTEAF
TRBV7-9,ASSLVGSGRAGETQY
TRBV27,ASSSGTASGNTIY
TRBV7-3,ASSPYPSAGTYEQY
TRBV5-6,ASSLDHPQQETQY
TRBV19,ATGQGSAQPQH
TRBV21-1,ASSKSGEETQY
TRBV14,ASSQRQGQGDYGYT
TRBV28,ASNPRGLGVYTQY
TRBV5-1,ASSLGEGAGGSPLH
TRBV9,ASSLGLAGNTGELF
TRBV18,ASSPPALAGGIEQF
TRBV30,AWSIGQGYGYT
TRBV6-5,ASSSRDRGYEQY
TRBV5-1,ASSLVWDRAGYT
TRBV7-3,ASSLTSGTGPYGYT
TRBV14,ASSQDLQKYGYT
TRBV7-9,ASSVIGTPNTGELF
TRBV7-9,ASSHGQGLQPQH
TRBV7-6,ASSTGGTEAF
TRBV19,ASCRAGQFTDTQY
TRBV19,ASSVHRTGGLTTSNTGELF
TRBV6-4,ASSDTGTGADTQY
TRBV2,ASSTRGLGQETQY
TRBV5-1,ASTGGIEQF
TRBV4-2,ASSPGRLAGGQETQY
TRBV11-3,ASSLSGSPLH
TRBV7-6,ASSLERTGFDGYT
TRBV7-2,ASSLALAGAYEQY
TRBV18,ASSTRGTTSSTDTQY
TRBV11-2,ASSLVRLPMNTEAF
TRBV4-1,ASSQVSGSYEQY
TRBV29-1,SALGQHSMNTEAF
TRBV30,AWSVTGLQETQY
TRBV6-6,ASSSQGPNEKLF
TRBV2,ASYRVRDTQY
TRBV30,AWSVWSGSETQY
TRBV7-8,ASSLLVRGGGYT